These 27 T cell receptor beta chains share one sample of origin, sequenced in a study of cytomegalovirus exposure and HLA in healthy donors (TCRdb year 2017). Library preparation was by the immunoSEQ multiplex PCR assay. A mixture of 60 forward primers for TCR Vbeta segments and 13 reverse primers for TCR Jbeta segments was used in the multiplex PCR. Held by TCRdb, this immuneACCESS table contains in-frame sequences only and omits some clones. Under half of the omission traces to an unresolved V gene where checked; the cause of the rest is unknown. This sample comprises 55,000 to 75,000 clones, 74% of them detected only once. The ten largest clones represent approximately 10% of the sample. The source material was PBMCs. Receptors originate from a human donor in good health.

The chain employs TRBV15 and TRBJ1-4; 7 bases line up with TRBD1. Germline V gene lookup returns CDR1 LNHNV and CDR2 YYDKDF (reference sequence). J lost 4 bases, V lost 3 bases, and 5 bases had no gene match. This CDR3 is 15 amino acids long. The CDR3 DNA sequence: TGTGCCACCAGCAGCCGCAGGGACAGTAATGAAAAACTGTTTTTT. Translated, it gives CATSSRRDSNEKLFF.

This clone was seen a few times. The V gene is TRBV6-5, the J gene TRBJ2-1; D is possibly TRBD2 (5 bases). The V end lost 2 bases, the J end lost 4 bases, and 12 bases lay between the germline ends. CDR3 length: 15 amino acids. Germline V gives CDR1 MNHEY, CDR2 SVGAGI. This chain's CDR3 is CASSYQASPYNEQFF. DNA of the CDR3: TGTGCCAGCAGTTACCAGGCTAGCCCTTACAATGAGCAGTTCTTC.

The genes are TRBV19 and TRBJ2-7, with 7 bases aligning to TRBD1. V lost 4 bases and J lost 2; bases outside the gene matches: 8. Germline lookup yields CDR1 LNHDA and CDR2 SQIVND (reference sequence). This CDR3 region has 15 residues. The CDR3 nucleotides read TGTGCCAGTAGTACGTCCGGGACAGAGCCCTACGAGCAGTACTTC. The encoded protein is CASSTSGTEPYEQYF.

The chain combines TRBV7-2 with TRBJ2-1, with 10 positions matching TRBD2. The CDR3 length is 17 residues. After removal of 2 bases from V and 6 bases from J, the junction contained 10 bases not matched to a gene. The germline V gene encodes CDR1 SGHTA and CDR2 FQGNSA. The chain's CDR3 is CASSLRLAGAVRNEQFF. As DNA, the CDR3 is TGTGCCAGCAGCTTACGACTAGCGGGCGCGGTCCGCAATGAGCAGTTCTTC.

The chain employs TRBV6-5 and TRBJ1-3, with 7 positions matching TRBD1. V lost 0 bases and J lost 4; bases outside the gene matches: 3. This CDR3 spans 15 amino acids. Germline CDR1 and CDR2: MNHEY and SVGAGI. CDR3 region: CASSYSRQGGNTIYF. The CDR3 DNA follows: TGTGCCAGCAGTTACTCCCGACAGGGCGGAAACACCATATATTTT.

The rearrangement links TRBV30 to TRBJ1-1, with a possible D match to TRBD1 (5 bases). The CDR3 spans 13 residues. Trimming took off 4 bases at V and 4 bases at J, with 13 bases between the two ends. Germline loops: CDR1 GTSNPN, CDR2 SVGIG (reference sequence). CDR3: CAWTRSGGTEAFF. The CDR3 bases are TGTGCCTGGACCCGGAGCGGGGGCACTGAAGCTTTCTTT.

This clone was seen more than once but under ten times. The CDR3 coding sequence is TGCAGCGTCCTAGCAGGGGGTGAAAAACTGTTTTTT. As protein: CSVLAGGEKLFF. This chain connects TRBV29-1 to TRBJ1-4, with 7 nucleotides matching TRBD1. V was clipped by 6 bases and J by 7 bases; unmatched bases: 5. Germline V gives CDR1 SQVTM, CDR2 ANQGSEA. This CDR3 comprises 12 residues.

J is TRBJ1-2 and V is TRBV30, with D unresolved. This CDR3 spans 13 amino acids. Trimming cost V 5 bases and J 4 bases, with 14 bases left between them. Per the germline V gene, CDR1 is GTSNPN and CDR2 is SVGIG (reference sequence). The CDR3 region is CAWAPRGIYGYTF. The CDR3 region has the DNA TGTGCCTGGGCCCCCAGAGGGATCTATGGCTACACCTTC.

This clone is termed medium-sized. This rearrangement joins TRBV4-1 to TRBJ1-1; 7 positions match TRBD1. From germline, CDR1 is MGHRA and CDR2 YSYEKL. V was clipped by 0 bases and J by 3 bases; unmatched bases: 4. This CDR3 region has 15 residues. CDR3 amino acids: CASSQEVTGDTEAFF. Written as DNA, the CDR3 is TGCGCCAGCAGCCAAGAGGTAACAGGGGACACTGAAGCTTTCTTT.

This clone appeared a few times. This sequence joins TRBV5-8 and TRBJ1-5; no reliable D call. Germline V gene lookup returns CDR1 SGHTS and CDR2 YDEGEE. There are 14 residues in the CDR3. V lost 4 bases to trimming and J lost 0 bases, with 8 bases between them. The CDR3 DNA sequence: TGTGCCAGCAGCCCGGGGAATAGCAATCAGCCCCAGCATTTT. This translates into CASSPGNSNQPQHF.

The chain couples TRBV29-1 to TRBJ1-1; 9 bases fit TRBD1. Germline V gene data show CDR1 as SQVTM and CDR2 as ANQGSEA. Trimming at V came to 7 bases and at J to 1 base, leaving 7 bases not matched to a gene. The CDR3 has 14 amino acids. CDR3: CSALLQGANTEAFF. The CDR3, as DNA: TGCAGCGCTCTCCTACAGGGGGCGAACACTGAAGCTTTCTTT.

For the CDR3, the DNA is TGTGCCAGCAGTGAAGACGAGGGTGGAAGGGATGGCTACACCTTC. Encoded protein: CASSEDEGGRDGYTF. The chain employs TRBV6-1 and TRBJ1-2; no clear D gene. This CDR3 spans 15 amino acids. The V end lost 1 base, the J end lost 6 bases, and 15 bases lay between the germline ends. Germline values: CDR1 MNHNS, CDR2 SASEGT.

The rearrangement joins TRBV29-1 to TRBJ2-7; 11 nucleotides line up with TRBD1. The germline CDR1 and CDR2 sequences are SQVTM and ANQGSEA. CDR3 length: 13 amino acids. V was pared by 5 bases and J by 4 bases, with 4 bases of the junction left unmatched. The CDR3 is CSVPGQGAYEQYF. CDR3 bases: TGCAGCGTTCCTGGACAGGGGGCGTACGAGCAGTACTTC.

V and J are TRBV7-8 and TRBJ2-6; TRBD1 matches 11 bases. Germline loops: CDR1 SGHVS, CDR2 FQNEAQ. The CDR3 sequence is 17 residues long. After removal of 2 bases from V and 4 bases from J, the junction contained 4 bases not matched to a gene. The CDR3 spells CASSLRDRGSGANVLTF. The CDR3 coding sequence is TGTGCCAGCAGCTTACGGGACAGGGGGTCGGGGGCCAACGTCCTGACTTTC. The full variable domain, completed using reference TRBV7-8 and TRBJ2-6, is GAGVSQSPRYKVAKRGQDVALRCDPISGHVSLFWYQQALGQGPEFLTYFQNEAQLDKSGLPSDRFFAERPEGSVSTLKIQRTQQEDSAVYLCASSLRDRGSGANVLTFGAGSRLTVL.

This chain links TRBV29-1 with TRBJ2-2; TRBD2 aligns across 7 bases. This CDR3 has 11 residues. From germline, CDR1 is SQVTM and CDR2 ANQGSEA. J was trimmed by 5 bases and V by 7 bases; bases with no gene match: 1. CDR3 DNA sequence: TGCAGCGCGGGGGGTACCGGGGAGCTGTTTTTT. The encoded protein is CSAGGTGELFF.

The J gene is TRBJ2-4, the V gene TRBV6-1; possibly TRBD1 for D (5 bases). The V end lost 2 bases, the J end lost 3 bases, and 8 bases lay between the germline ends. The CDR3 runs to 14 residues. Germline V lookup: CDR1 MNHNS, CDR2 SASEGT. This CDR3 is CASSEQGGKNIQYF. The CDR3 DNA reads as TGTGCCAGCAGTGAACAGGGTGGCAAAAACATTCAGTACTTC.

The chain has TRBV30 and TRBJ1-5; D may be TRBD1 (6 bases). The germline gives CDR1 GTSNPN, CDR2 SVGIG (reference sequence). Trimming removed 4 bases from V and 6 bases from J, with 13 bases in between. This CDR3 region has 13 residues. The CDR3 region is CAWNPGQGQPQHF. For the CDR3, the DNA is TGTGCCTGGAATCCGGGACAAGGTCAGCCCCAGCATTTT.

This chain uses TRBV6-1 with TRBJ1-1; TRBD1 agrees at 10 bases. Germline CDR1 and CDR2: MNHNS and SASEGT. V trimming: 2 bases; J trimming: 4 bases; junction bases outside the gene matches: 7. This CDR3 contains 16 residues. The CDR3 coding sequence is TGTGCCAGCAGTGAACCTCCCGGGACAGGGGCCACTGAAGCTTTCTTT. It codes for CASSEPPGTGATEAFF.

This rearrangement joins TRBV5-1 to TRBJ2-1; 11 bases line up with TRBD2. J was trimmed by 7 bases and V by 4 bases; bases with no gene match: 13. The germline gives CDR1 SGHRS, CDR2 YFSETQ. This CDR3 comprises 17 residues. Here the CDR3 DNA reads TGCGCCAGCAGCCGACGTATTACTAGCGGGAGTGGGAATGAGCAGTTCTTC. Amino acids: CASSRRITSGSGNEQFF.

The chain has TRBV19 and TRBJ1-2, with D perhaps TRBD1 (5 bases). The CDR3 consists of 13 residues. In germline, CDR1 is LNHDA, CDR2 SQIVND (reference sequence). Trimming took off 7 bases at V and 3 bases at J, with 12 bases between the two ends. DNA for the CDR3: TGTGCCAGTAATAGGGGCTTCTACTATGGCTACACCTTC. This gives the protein CASNRGFYYGYTF.

CDR3 sequence: CASSPKDRWSNQPQHF. CDR3 nucleotides: TGTGCCAGTAGTCCCAAGGACAGATGGAGCAATCAGCCCCAGCATTTT. This chain links TRBV19 with TRBJ1-5, with D maybe TRBD1 (6 bases). This CDR3 contains 16 residues. In germline, CDR1 is LNHDA, CDR2 SQIVND (reference sequence). The V gene lost 5 bases and the J gene lost 1 base, with 15 bases spanning the gap.

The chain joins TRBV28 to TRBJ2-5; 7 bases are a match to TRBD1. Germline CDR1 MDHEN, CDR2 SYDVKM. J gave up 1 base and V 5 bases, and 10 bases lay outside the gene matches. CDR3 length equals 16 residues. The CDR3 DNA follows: TGTGCCAGCAGTCCCCTAGAAGGGACAGCCCAAGAGACCCAGTACTTC. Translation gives CASSPLEGTAQETQYF. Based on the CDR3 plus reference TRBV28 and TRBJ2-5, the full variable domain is DVKVTQSSRYLVKRTGEKVFLECVQDMDHENMFWYRQDPGLGLRLIYFSYDVKMKEKGDIPEGYSVSREKKERFSLILESASTNQTSMYLCASSPLEGTAQETQYFGPGTRLLVL.

DNA of the CDR3: TGCGCCAGCAGCTTACTAGCGGGAGGGGCCCTTAGCACAGATACGCAGTATTTT. Protein: CASSLLAGGALSTDTQYF. The V call is TRBV5-1, the J call TRBJ2-3, with 13 bases aligning to TRBD2. The V gene end was trimmed by 2 bases and the J gene end by 0 bases; junction bases not matched to a gene: 6. CDR1 is SGHRS, CDR2 YFSETQ, per germline. This CDR3 comprises 18 residues.

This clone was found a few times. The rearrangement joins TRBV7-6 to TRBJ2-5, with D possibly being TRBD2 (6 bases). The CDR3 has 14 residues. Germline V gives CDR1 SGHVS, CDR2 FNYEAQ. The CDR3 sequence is CASQDGGSRETQYF. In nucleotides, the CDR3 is TGTGCTTCCCAAGATGGAGGGAGTAGGGAGACCCAGTACTTC.

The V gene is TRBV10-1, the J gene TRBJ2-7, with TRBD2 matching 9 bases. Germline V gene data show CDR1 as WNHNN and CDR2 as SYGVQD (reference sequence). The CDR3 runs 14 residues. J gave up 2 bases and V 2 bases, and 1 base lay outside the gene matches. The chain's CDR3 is CASSELAGTYEQYF. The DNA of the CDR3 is TGCGCCAGCAGTGAGCTAGCGGGGACCTACGAGCAGTACTTC.

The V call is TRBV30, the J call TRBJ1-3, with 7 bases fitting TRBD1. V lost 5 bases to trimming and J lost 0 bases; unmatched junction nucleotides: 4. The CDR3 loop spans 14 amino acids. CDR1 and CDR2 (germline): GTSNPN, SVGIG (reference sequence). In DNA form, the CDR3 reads TGTGCCTGGGACAGGGCCTACTCTGGAAACACCATATATTTT. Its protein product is CAWDRAYSGNTIYF.

The DNA for the CDR3 is TGTGCCAGCAGCCAGGGGGGACAGGGTAAAACTGAAGCTTTCTTT. Translation gives CASSQGGQGKTEAFF. The chain combines TRBV11-3 with TRBJ1-1; TRBD1 agrees at 9 bases. The J segment lost 5 bases and the V segment lost 5 bases, leaving 9 bases of the junction unmatched. This CDR3 has 15 amino acids. CDR1 and CDR2 (germline): SGHNT, YENEEA.